This TCR beta chain was profiled in a study of T cell responses to AZD1222 COVID-19 vaccine. Data came from immunoSEQ multiplex PCR; TCRdb stores just in-frame clones and leaves some out. The repertoire includes 160,000 or so clones, roughly nine tenths of them detected once, and 2.6% sits in the top ten. The germline CDR1 and CDR2 sequences are ENHRY and SYGVKD. The V gene end was trimmed by 4 bases and the J gene end by 9 bases; junction bases not matched to a gene: 16. CDR3 size: 17 residues. This rearrangement joins TRBV10-3 to TRBJ2-1, with 9 nucleotides matching TRBD2. Specimen: peripheral blood, collected on day 0 of AZD1222 vaccination. The clonotype originates from an adult in good health. The CDR3 nucleotides are TGTGCCATCAGTGGCCCCGCTGGCGGGAGGGCCCCAGGTGAGCAGTTCTTC. This codes for CAISGPAGGRAPGEQFF.